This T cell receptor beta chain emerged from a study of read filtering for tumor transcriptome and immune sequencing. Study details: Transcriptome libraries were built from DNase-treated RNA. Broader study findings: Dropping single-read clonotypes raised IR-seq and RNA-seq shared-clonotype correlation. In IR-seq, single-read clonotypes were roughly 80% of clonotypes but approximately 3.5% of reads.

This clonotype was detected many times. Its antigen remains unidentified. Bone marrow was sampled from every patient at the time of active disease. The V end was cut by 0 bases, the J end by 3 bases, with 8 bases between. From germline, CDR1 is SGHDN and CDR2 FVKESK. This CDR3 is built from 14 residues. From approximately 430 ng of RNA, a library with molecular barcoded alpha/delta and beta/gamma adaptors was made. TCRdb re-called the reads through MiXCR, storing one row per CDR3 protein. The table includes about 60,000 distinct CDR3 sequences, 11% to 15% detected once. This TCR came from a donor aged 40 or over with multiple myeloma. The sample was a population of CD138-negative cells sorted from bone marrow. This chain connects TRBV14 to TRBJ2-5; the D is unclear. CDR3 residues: CASSQDGAKETQYF. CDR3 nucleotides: TGTGCCAGCAGCCAAGACGGAGCGAAAGAGACCCAGTACTTC. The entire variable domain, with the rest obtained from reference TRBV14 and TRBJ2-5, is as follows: EAGVTQFPSHSVIEKGQTVTLRCDPISGHDNLYWYRRVMGKEIKFLLHFVKESKQDESGMPNNRFLAERTGGTYSTLKVQPAELEDSGVYFCASSQDGAKETQYFGPGTRLLVL.